These T cell receptor beta chains were read from a single sample in a study of metastatic and nonmetastatic thyroid tumors. With MiXCR, TCRdb called clones anew from the PCR reads. Here the sample spans about 21,000 clones, 10% to 15% being singletons. Sample: blood. These receptors all stem from a female donor with papillary thyroid cancer or a benign thyroid nodule (not recorded which). Some clones in this sample may be carry-over from other donors' samples. CDR3s include the opening cysteine and the closing phenylalanine or tryptophan. The order of the fields is clone size, J gene, D gene, V gene, CDR3 DNA, CDR3 protein. The D gene is left open where the match is weak. Expanded clones get a size class; other rows say once, few or many, or leave the size out.

clone size: medium-sized
J gene: TRBJ1-6
D gene: TRBD1
V gene: TRBV27
CDR3 DNA: TGTGCCAGCAGTATGCGAGCCGACAGGGAGTGGACCCACTTT
CDR3 protein: CASSMRADREWTHF

clone size: many
J gene: TRBJ2-5
D gene: TRBD2
V gene: TRBV27
CDR3 DNA: TGTGCCAGCAGTTTAAAATTGGGGGGGACGAACCAAGAGACCCAGTACTTC
CDR3 protein: CASSLKLGGTNQETQYF

clone size: many
J gene: TRBJ2-7
D gene: TRBD2
V gene: TRBV18
CDR3 DNA: TGTGCCAGCTCCCCGGGGACTAGCGGACCCTACGAGCAGTACTTC
CDR3 protein: CASSPGTSGPYEQYF

clone size: many
J gene: TRBJ1-2
D gene: -
V gene: TRBV4-1
CDR3 DNA: TGCGCCAGCAGCCCCGGGGATCATGGCTACACCTTC
CDR3 protein: CASSPGDHGYTF

clone size: medium-sized
J gene: TRBJ1-6
D gene: -
V gene: TRBV6-1
CDR3 DNA: TGTGCCAGCAATCGGGGGGCTGGTTCACCCCTCCACTTT
CDR3 protein: CASNRGAGSPLHF

clone size: -
J gene: TRBJ1-2
D gene: TRBD1
V gene: TRBV5-1
CDR3 DNA: TGCGCCAGCAGCTTGGAACTTGCTATAGGGGGCGGCTACACCTTC
CDR3 protein: CASSLELAIGGGYTF

clone size: many
J gene: TRBJ1-2
D gene: TRBD1
V gene: TRBV29-1
CDR3 DNA: TGCAGCGTAACCGGGACAGGGGTTGGGAACTATGGCTACACCTTC
CDR3 protein: CSVTGTGVGNYGYTF

clone size: few
J gene: TRBJ1-2
D gene: -
V gene: TRBV6-2/TRBV6-3
CDR3 DNA: TGTGCCAGCAGTTACTGGGGCCTCTATGGCCACACCTTC
CDR3 protein: CASSYWGLYGHTF

clone size: many
J gene: TRBJ1-2
D gene: TRBD1
V gene: TRBV7-9
CDR3 DNA: TGTGCCAGCAGCTACCAACAGGGGAAGTACACCTTC
CDR3 protein: CASSYQQGKYTF

clone size: many
J gene: TRBJ2-1
D gene: -
V gene: TRBV27
CDR3 DNA: TGTGCCAGCAGTTTATATTTCGGGCTCTACAATGAGCAGTTCTTC
CDR3 protein: CASSLYFGLYNEQFF

clone size: -
J gene: TRBJ1-3
D gene: -
V gene: TRBV6-9
CDR3 DNA: TGTGCCAGCAGTTACATTGCGTCTGTAAACACCATATATTTT
CDR3 protein: CASSYIASVNTIYF

clone size: medium-sized
J gene: TRBJ2-7
D gene: -
V gene: TRBV28
CDR3 DNA: TGTGCCAGCAGTTTAGGAGGTACCTACTACGAGCAGTACTTC
CDR3 protein: CASSLGGTYYEQYF

clone size: many
J gene: TRBJ1-6
D gene: -
V gene: TRBV10-3
CDR3 DNA: TGTGCCGTATCGAGGACAAAGGATCCGGAACGGTCACCCCTCCACTTT
CDR3 protein: CAVSRTKDPERSPLHF

clone size: -
J gene: TRBJ1-2
D gene: TRBD1
V gene: TRBV20-1
CDR3 DNA: TGCAGTGCTATAGACTCGTCGTGGGGGACAGGGGGCAGTGGCTACACCTTC
CDR3 protein: CSAIDSSWGTGGSGYTF

clone size: few
J gene: TRBJ2-3
D gene: TRBD2
V gene: TRBV6-9
CDR3 DNA: TGTGCCAGCAGTTATGGACCTCCTAGCGGGAGCACAGATACGCAGTATTTT
CDR3 protein: CASSYGPPSGSTDTQYF

clone size: medium-sized
J gene: TRBJ2-7
D gene: -
V gene: TRBV7-2
CDR3 DNA: TGTGCCAGCAGCGGGGCCTACGAGCAGTACTTC
CDR3 protein: CASSGAYEQYF

clone size: many
J gene: TRBJ1-2
D gene: -
V gene: TRBV5-1
CDR3 DNA: TGCGCCAGCAGCTTGGGGCAGAAATATGGCTACACCTTC
CDR3 protein: CASSLGQKYGYTF

clone size: many
J gene: TRBJ2-1
D gene: -
V gene: TRBV5-1
CDR3 DNA: TGCGCCAGCAGCTTGGTTGGGGGGAATGAGCAGTTCTTC
CDR3 protein: CASSLVGGNEQFF

clone size: many
J gene: TRBJ1-5
D gene: -
V gene: TRBV3-1
CDR3 DNA: TGTGCCAGCCAGGGTCTTTGGAATCAGCCCCAGCATTTT
CDR3 protein: CASQGLWNQPQHF

clone size: medium-sized
J gene: TRBJ2-7
D gene: -
V gene: TRBV6-5
CDR3 DNA: TGTGCCAGCAGTTACGGACCAGGGTCCTACGAGCAGTACTTC
CDR3 protein: CASSYGPGSYEQYF

clone size: -
J gene: TRBJ2-1
D gene: TRBD2
V gene: TRBV2
CDR3 DNA: TGTGCCGGCAGTCAGGGACTAGCGGGTTATAATGAGCAATTCTTC
CDR3 protein: CAGSQGLAGYNEQFF

clone size: -
J gene: TRBJ1-2
D gene: -
V gene: TRBV12-3/TRBV12-4
CDR3 DNA: TGTGCCAGCAGTTTAGGTCTGAGGGGGACATGGAGGCGTGATGGCTACACCTTC
CDR3 protein: CASSLGLRGTWRRDGYTF

clone size: few
J gene: TRBJ1-6
D gene: -
V gene: TRBV12-3/TRBV12-4
CDR3 DNA: TGTGCAAGCAGTTTCGGCCCCAGGTCACCCCTCCACTTT
CDR3 protein: CASSFGPRSPLHF

clone size: many
J gene: TRBJ1-6
D gene: -
V gene: TRBV7-9
CDR3 DNA: TGTGCCAGCAGCTTAGATCAAGGTTCGGCACCCCTCCACTTT
CDR3 protein: CASSLDQGSAPLHF

clone size: many
J gene: TRBJ1-2
D gene: TRBD1
V gene: TRBV9
CDR3 DNA: TGTGCCAGCAGCGTAGGGAACCAGGGGGGGTATGGCTACACCTTC
CDR3 protein: CASSVGNQGGYGYTF

clone size: few
J gene: TRBJ1-1
D gene: -
V gene: TRBV16
CDR3 DNA: TGTGCCAGCATCCCCTGGCGAATTCGGTGGTCGAACACTGAAGCTTTCTTT
CDR3 protein: CASIPWRIRWSNTEAFF

clone size: many
J gene: TRBJ1-2
D gene: -
V gene: TRBV5-1
CDR3 DNA: TGCGCCAGCAGCTCCGCGGGGGACTATGGCTACACCTTC
CDR3 protein: CASSSAGDYGYTF

clone size: -
J gene: TRBJ1-1
D gene: -
V gene: TRBV5-1
CDR3 DNA: TGCGCCAGCAGCTTCGGGTGTGGGAACACTGAAGCTTTCTTT
CDR3 protein: CASSFGCGNTEAFF

clone size: medium-sized
J gene: TRBJ1-5
D gene: TRBD1
V gene: TRBV12-3/TRBV12-4
CDR3 DNA: TGTGCCAGCAGGAAGGACAGGGGTCAGCCCCAGCATTTT
CDR3 protein: CASRKDRGQPQHF

clone size: few
J gene: TRBJ2-5
D gene: -
V gene: TRBV18
CDR3 DNA: TGTGCCAGCTCACCAAAGCTCCAAGAGACCCAGTACTTC
CDR3 protein: CASSPKLQETQYF

clone size: many
J gene: TRBJ1-2
D gene: TRBD1
V gene: TRBV4-1
CDR3 DNA: TGCGCCAGCAGCCCTCAACAGGGGGCAAGTTATGGCTACACCTTC
CDR3 protein: CASSPQQGASYGYTF

clone size: many
J gene: TRBJ2-5
D gene: -
V gene: TRBV7-9
CDR3 DNA: TGTGCCAGCAGCTTACCCTTAAGTGAGACCCAGTACTTC
CDR3 protein: CASSLPLSETQYF

clone size: many
J gene: TRBJ2-1
D gene: TRBD2
V gene: TRBV11-2
CDR3 DNA: TGTGCCAGCAGCTCCCTGGGACTAGCTTCGGGAGAGCAGTTCTTC
CDR3 protein: CASSSLGLASGEQFF